The subject of this entry is one T cell receptor beta chain. Antigen: not known. This record comes from a study of shared clonotypes between healthy human individuals. Assay used: immunoSEQ multiplex PCR; TCRdb lists only in-frame clones, some missing. The sample has roughly 2 million clones; approximately 94% are singletons. Naive CD8 cells, CD45RO-negative and positively selected for CCR7, excluded terminally differentiated effector memory CD45RA+ cells. Donors were healthy HIV-negative adults without recent acute infections or vaccinations. The germline CDR1 and CDR2 sequences are GTSNPN and SVGIG (reference sequence). The CDR3 spans 16 residues. Trimming left V 3 bases short and J 2 bases short, with 18 bases between. Study-wide points: Read depth was anticipated to influence clonotype sharing among donors. With few donors, the genetic and exposure-history diversity represented was limited. Generally, estimated richness proved larger in naive subsets than it did in memory subsets.

Sequenced material: naive CD8+ T cells sorted from blood. The clonotype was recovered from a man aged 18 to 35 in good health. The gene calls are TRBV30 and TRBJ2-3; D may be TRBD2 (6 bases). CDR3 amino acids: CAWSGGVMSITDTQYF. CDR3 coding DNA: TGTGCCTGGAGCGGGGGAGTGATGTCTATCACAGATACGCAGTATTTT.